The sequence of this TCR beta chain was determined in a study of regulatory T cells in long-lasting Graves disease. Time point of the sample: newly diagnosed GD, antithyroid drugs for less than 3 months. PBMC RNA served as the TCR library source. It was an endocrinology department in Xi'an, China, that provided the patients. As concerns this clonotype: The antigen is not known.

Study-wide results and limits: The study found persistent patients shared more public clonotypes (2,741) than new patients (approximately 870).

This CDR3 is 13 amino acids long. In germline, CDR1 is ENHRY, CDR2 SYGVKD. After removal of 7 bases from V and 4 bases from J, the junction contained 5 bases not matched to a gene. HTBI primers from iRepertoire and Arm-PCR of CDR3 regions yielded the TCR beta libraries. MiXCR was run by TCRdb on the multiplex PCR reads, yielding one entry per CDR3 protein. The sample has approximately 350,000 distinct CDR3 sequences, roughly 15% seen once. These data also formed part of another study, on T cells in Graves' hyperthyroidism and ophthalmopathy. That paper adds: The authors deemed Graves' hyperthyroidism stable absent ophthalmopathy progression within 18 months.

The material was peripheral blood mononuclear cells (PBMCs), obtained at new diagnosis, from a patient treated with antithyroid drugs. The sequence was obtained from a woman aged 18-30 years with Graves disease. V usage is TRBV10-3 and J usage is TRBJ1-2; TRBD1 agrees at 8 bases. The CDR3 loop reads CAIKETGVYGYTF. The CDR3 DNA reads TGTGCCATCAAAGAGACAGGGGTCTATGGCTACACCTTC.